A selection of T cell receptor beta chains follows, all from one sample in a study of early T cells in non-severe SARS-CoV-2 infection. MiXCR, run by TCRdb on the 5' RACE reads, gives a single entry per CDR3 protein. The data show about 60,000 distinct CDR3 sequences, with about 11% seen just once and 2.5% to 3.5% held by the top ten. Sequences were derived from whole blood, sampled at baseline. These TCRs come from an adult who was a healthcare worker with PCR-confirmed SARS-CoV-2 infection or an uninfected control (not recorded which). The CDR3 runs from the conserved cysteine through the conserved F or W. The D gene is left open where the match is weak. Where a row states a size, it is once, few, many or the class of an expanded clone; other rows omit it.

j_gene	d_gene	v_gene	abundance	CDR3nt	CDR3aa
TRBJ1-2	.	TRBV14	few	TGTGCCAGCAGCCAGAGGCCAGGGGACTACTATGGCTACACCTTC	CASSQRPGDYYGYTF
TRBJ2-3	.	TRBV11-2	many	TGTGCCAGCAGCTACCGGACAGTGGGAGATACGCAGTATTTT	CASSYRTVGDTQYF
TRBJ1-1	.	TRBV4-1	few	TGCGCCAGCAGCCAAGAATTGGGCAGGAACACTGAAGCTTTCTTT	CASSQELGRNTEAFF
TRBJ2-3	.	TRBV6-4	few	TGTGCCAGCAGTTTCGGGGGCACAGATACGCAGTATTTT	CASSFGGTDTQYF
TRBJ2-3	.	TRBV21-1	.	TGTGCCAGCACTGCAGGGGACACAGATACGCAGTATTTT	CASTAGDTDTQYF
TRBJ2-5	TRBD2	TRBV11-2	.	TGTGCCAGCAGCTTAGGGGGAGGGCAGATCCAAGAGACCCAGTACTTC	CASSLGGGQIQETQYF
TRBJ2-1	TRBD1	TRBV3-1	.	TGTGCCAGCAGCCACGACAGGGGACCCTACAATGAGCAGTTCTTC	CASSHDRGPYNEQFF
TRBJ1-2	.	TRBV2	few	TGTGCCAGCCCCTCCTCTCGTTCCTATGGCTACACCTTC	CASPSSRSYGYTF
TRBJ1-5	.	TRBV5-5	many	TGTGCCAGCAGCTTGGCGGGGACATATAGCAATCAGCCCCAGCATTTT	CASSLAGTYSNQPQHF
TRBJ2-3	TRBD1	TRBV10-3	many	TGTGCCATCAGTGAATCGGTGACAGGGGGCACAGATACGCAGTATTTT	CAISESVTGGTDTQYF
TRBJ1-2	.	TRBV6-6	few	TGTGCCAGCCACGGGGGTGGCTCGGCCTATGGCTACACCTTC	CASHGGGSAYGYTF
TRBJ2-7	.	TRBV18	many	TGTGCCAGCTCACCAAAGGCAGTTACCTACGAGCAGTACTTC	CASSPKAVTYEQYF
TRBJ2-7	TRBD1	TRBV12-3/TRBV12-4	.	TGTGCCAGCAGTCCGATCTCGGGACAGAAGAGCTCCTACGAGCAGTACTTC	CASSPISGQKSSYEQYF
TRBJ1-4	.	TRBV6-6	.	TGTGCCAGCAGTGTGAACGAAAAACTGTTTTTT	CASSVNEKLFF
TRBJ1-5	.	TRBV29-1	.	TGCAGCGTTGAAGGTCCGGGGTTTGACCAGCCCCAGCATTTT	CSVEGPGFDQPQHF
TRBJ2-7	.	TRBV3-1	many	TGTGCCAGCAGCCAGGGCAGCCTATACGAGCAGTACTTC	CASSQGSLYEQYF
TRBJ2-7	.	TRBV5-1	.	TGCGCCAGCAGCTTGGACCTAATACAGAGCTACGAGCAGTACTTC	CASSLDLIQSYEQYF
TRBJ1-2	.	TRBV11-2	few	TGTGCCAGCAGCTTAGACACAATTAACTATGGCTACACCTTC	CASSLDTINYGYTF
TRBJ1-2	.	TRBV29-1	.	TGCAGCGTTGCGGATTTAGGCGGCTACACCTTC	CSVADLGGYTF
TRBJ2-1	.	TRBV3-1	few	TGTGCCAGCAGCCAAGTATTACGGACCGTAGGGGGGAATGAGCAGTTCTTC	CASSQVLRTVGGNEQFF
TRBJ2-1	.	TRBV12-3/TRBV12-4	many	TGTGCCAGCCGCCCGACGGATTCCAATGAGCAGTTCTTC	CASRPTDSNEQFF
TRBJ2-5	.	TRBV10-3	.	TGTGCCATCAGTGAGTCGGGCAGACCAGGCCAAGAGACCCAGTACTTC	CAISESGRPGQETQYF
TRBJ2-2	.	TRBV6-6	few	TGTGCCAGCAGTTATGGACTCCCCGGAGAGCTGTTTTTT	CASSYGLPGELFF
TRBJ1-5	.	TRBV20-1	many	TGCAGTGCTACCCCGGTCTTGGGACGCAATCAGCCCCAGCATTTT	CSATPVLGRNQPQHF
TRBJ1-4	.	TRBV30	many	TGTGCCTGGACCCGGACGGGTGAAAAACTGTTTTTT	CAWTRTGEKLFF
TRBJ2-5	.	TRBV2	many	TGTGCCAGCAGGGGGTGGGCTATCCACCAAGAGACCCAGTACTTC	CASRGWAIHQETQYF
TRBJ1-1	.	TRBV5-1	many	TGCGCCAGCAGTTTAACATCTACGGGTGCTGAAGCTTTCTTT	CASSLTSTGAEAFF
TRBJ2-7	TRBD1	TRBV7-8	.	TGTGCCAGCAGCTTACCCCAGGGGGCCGCCTACGAGCAGTACTTC	CASSLPQGAAYEQYF
TRBJ2-1	.	TRBV7-6	.	TGTGCCAGCAGCTTAGTCCCGACTAGTGGTAGCTCCTACAATGAGCAGTTCTTC	CASSLVPTSGSSYNEQFF
TRBJ2-1	.	TRBV24-1	few	TGTGCCACCAGCGGTTCCGGACAGTACAATGAGCAGTTCTTC	CATSGSGQYNEQFF
TRBJ2-3	.	TRBV11-2	many	TGTGCCAGCAGCTTAGACCTAGATATAGGCACAGATACGCAGTATTTT	CASSLDLDIGTDTQYF
TRBJ2-3	.	TRBV20-1	.	TGCAGTGCTGCGGACTACAGCACAGATACGCAGTATTTT	CSAADYSTDTQYF
TRBJ2-1	TRBD2	TRBV30	few	TGTGCCTGGAAGTCCGGGACTAGCGGGCCGAGCTCCTACAATGAGCAGTTCTTC	CAWKSGTSGPSSYNEQFF
TRBJ2-1	.	TRBV20-1	.	TGCAGTGCTAGAGATCGGCTTAGCTCCTACAATGAGCAGTTCTTC	CSARDRLSSYNEQFF
TRBJ1-1	.	TRBV7-9	.	TGTGCCAGCAGCTTAGGGGCGAGAAGTTATGCTTTCTTT	CASSLGARSYAFF
TRBJ2-2	.	TRBV7-9	.	TGTGCCAGCAGCCACCCGGGCACCGGGGAGCTGTTTTTT	CASSHPGTGELFF
TRBJ1-1	.	TRBV6-5	.	TGTGCCAGCAGTTACGGGGGGGACACTGAAGCTTTCTTT	CASSYGGDTEAFF
TRBJ2-1	TRBD1	TRBV12-3/TRBV12-4	many	TGTGCCAGCAGTCCCGGACAGGGACCATACAATGAGCAGTTCTTC	CASSPGQGPYNEQFF
TRBJ2-7	.	TRBV11-1	.	TGTGCCAGCAGCTTAGAGGGGACCCCAGTCCACGAGCAGTACTTC	CASSLEGTPVHEQYF
TRBJ2-2	TRBD1	TRBV6-1	many	TGTGCCAGCAGTTTGGGGACAGGGGTCGGGGAGCTGTTTTTT	CASSLGTGVGELFF
TRBJ1-6	.	TRBV5-5	.	TGTGCCGAAGCAACGGGTCCCAATTCACCCCTCCACTTT	CAEATGPNSPLHF
TRBJ1-2	.	TRBV10-3	.	TGTGCCATCAGGAAGGGGGAGAACTATGGCTACACCTTC	CAIRKGENYGYTF
TRBJ1-6	.	TRBV6-2/TRBV6-3	.	TGTGCCAGCACAGGGGTTTATTCACCCCTCCACTTT	CASTGVYSPLHF
TRBJ2-3	.	TRBV6-5	.	TGTGCCAGCAGTTACAGGGCTACTAGCACAGATACGCAGTATTTT	CASSYRATSTDTQYF
TRBJ2-1	.	TRBV7-7	few	TGTGCTAGCAGCTTGGCGCAGGGTGAGCAGTTCTTC	CASSLAQGEQFF
TRBJ2-1	.	TRBV6-5	few	TGTGCCAGCACCTCTTCCGGCAGCTACAATGAGCAGTTCTTC	CASTSSGSYNEQFF
TRBJ1-4	.	TRBV12-3/TRBV12-4	few	TGTGCCAGCACCCTAGGGGAAAAACTGTTTTTT	CASTLGEKLFF
TRBJ2-2	.	TRBV29-1	.	TGCAGCGTTGTAGACAGCGGCGGCACCGGGGAGCTGTTTTTT	CSVVDSGGTGELFF
TRBJ2-2	.	TRBV2	.	TGTGCCAGCAGCTCCGACAGGAACACCGGGGAGCTGTTTTTT	CASSSDRNTGELFF
TRBJ1-1	.	TRBV12-3/TRBV12-4	.	TGTGCCAGCAGTTCGTTCCGGGTCCTAACGGGGACTGAAGCTTTCTTT	CASSSFRVLTGTEAFF
TRBJ2-2	.	TRBV6-2/TRBV6-3	.	TGTGCCAGCAGTTCTGGCCGAAACACCGGGGAGCTGTTTTTT	CASSSGRNTGELFF
TRBJ2-3	.	TRBV28	.	TGTGCCAGCAGTGCCCCCAGGGGGGCCCAAGATACGCAGTATTTT	CASSAPRGAQDTQYF
TRBJ2-3	.	TRBV27	many	TGTGCCAGCAGTTTTACGAGAGATACGCAGTATTTT	CASSFTRDTQYF
TRBJ1-1	.	TRBV30	few	TGTGCCTGGAGTTCCCGCAGGGAAGCTTTCTTT	CAWSSRREAFF
TRBJ2-3	.	TRBV11-3	few	TGTGCCAGCAGCCAAGACGCCCTCCGGGCAGATACGCAGTATTTT	CASSQDALRADTQYF
TRBJ1-4	.	TRBV5-1	.	TGCGCCAGCAGCTTCCGAGGGTCGACTAATGAAAAACTGTTTTTT	CASSFRGSTNEKLFF
TRBJ2-7	.	TRBV30	.	TGTGCCTGGAGTGTAGGACTTAACGAGCAGTACTTC	CAWSVGLNEQYF